A few counts support the clone carrying this TCR beta chain. Its antigen remains unidentified. Measured with immunoSEQ multiplex PCR; TCRdb has only the in-frame clones, and not every one. The sample has some 41,000 clones, about three quarters seen once. This entry is derived from a study of early stage breast cancer tumors. For the study at large: Most invasive tumors, about 75% of the 16, were ER+/PR+/HER2-. Invasive lobular carcinomas made up four of 12 ER+/PR+/HER2- tumors.

This CDR3 contains 15 residues. Trimming removed 8 bases from V and 3 bases from J; junction bases left unmatched: 7. The germline CDR1 and CDR2 sequences are SNHLY and FYNNEI. Study-level findings and limits: Commonly generated sequences made up most enriched TCRB sequences shared between patients.

The sample consisted of blood. The source of this sequence is a person aged 45 to 59 with breast cancer. This chain connects TRBV2 to TRBJ2-3; 11 bases are shared with TRBD1. The CDR3 sequence: CASRLGQGVTDTQYF. CDR3 coding DNA: TGTGCCAGCCGCTTGGGACAGGGGGTTACAGATACGCAGTATTTT.